This is a list of T cell receptor beta chains from one sample in a study of OX40 agonist ivuxolimab in advanced cancers. Here immunoSEQ multiplex PCR was the method, and the copy in TCRdb shows in-frame clones only, minus some. The sample shows 65,000 to 70,000 clones, over 60% of them seen only once. Sequencing used CD4+ or CD8+ T cells sorted from blood, obtained in a trial of the OX40 agonist ivuxolimab. The source is an adult with an advanced solid tumor such as melanoma, head and neck, liver or kidney cancer. Both conserved end residues are part of each CDR3. D genes are given only for firm matches. Clone size is given for some rows only: seen once, a few or many times, or a class if the clone is expanded.

j_call: TRBJ2-7
clone_size: -
cdr3_length: 10
d_call: -
v_call: TRBV20-1
cdr3_nt: TGCAGTGCGACCCTAGCGGAGCAGTACTTC
cdr3_aa: CSATLAEQYF

j_call: TRBJ1-2
clone_size: -
cdr3_length: 15
d_call: -
v_call: TRBV6-5
cdr3_nt: TGTGCCAGCAGTTACTCCCGTTGGGGGGAGGATGGCTACACCTTC
cdr3_aa: CASSYSRWGEDGYTF

j_call: TRBJ2-2
clone_size: few
cdr3_length: 15
d_call: TRBD1
v_call: TRBV7-8
cdr3_nt: TGTGCCAGCAGCTCCGGGACAGGGCAGCTCCGGGAGCTGTTTTTT
cdr3_aa: CASSSGTGQLRELFF

j_call: TRBJ2-7
clone_size: -
cdr3_length: 15
d_call: -
v_call: TRBV5-1
cdr3_nt: TGCGCCAGCAGCTTGACCGGGACTCCCTCCTACGAGCAGTACTTC
cdr3_aa: CASSLTGTPSYEQYF

j_call: TRBJ2-1
clone_size: -
cdr3_length: 14
d_call: -
v_call: TRBV10-1
cdr3_nt: TGCGCCAGCAGTGAGTACCCCCAGGGAGATGAGCAGTTCTTC
cdr3_aa: CASSEYPQGDEQFF

j_call: TRBJ2-6
clone_size: -
cdr3_length: 15
d_call: -
v_call: TRBV5-1
cdr3_nt: TGCGCCAGCAGCTTGGTGGCGGCTGGGGCCAACGTCCTGACTTTC
cdr3_aa: CASSLVAAGANVLTF

j_call: TRBJ1-1
clone_size: -
cdr3_length: 16
d_call: TRBD1
v_call: TRBV4-1
cdr3_nt: TGCGCCAGCAGCCCGGACAGGGGCGGATCTGGGACTGAAGCTTTCTTT
cdr3_aa: CASSPDRGGSGTEAFF

j_call: TRBJ1-6
clone_size: -
cdr3_length: 13
d_call: TRBD1
v_call: TRBV6-4
cdr3_nt: TGTGCCAGCAGTGAGGACAGGGGATCACCCCTCCACTTT
cdr3_aa: CASSEDRGSPLHF

j_call: TRBJ1-4
clone_size: -
cdr3_length: 16
d_call: -
v_call: TRBV9
cdr3_nt: TGTGCCAGCAGCGAGGGTTCGGGCAGATCTAATGAAAAACTGTTTTTT
cdr3_aa: CASSEGSGRSNEKLFF

j_call: TRBJ1-3
clone_size: -
cdr3_length: 13
d_call: -
v_call: TRBV11-1
cdr3_nt: TGTGCCAGTGCGATCCTCTCTGGAAACACCATATATTTT
cdr3_aa: CASAILSGNTIYF

j_call: TRBJ1-2
clone_size: -
cdr3_length: 14
d_call: TRBD1
v_call: TRBV5-1
cdr3_nt: TGCGCCAGCAGCTCGGGACAGGGAAACTATGGCTACACCTTC
cdr3_aa: CASSSGQGNYGYTF

j_call: TRBJ1-1
clone_size: -
cdr3_length: 14
d_call: -
v_call: TRBV5-1
cdr3_nt: TGCGCCAGCAGCTCGGAACGTAGGAACACTGAAGCTTTCTTT
cdr3_aa: CASSSERRNTEAFF

j_call: TRBJ2-5
clone_size: -
cdr3_length: 14
d_call: TRBD1
v_call: TRBV6-1
cdr3_nt: TGTGCCAGCAGTGGGGGACAGGGGTATGGGACCCAGTACTTC
cdr3_aa: CASSGGQGYGTQYF

j_call: TRBJ1-2
clone_size: -
cdr3_length: 12
d_call: -
v_call: TRBV28
cdr3_nt: TGTGCCACCGCAGTTAATAACTATGGCTACACCTTC
cdr3_aa: CATAVNNYGYTF

j_call: TRBJ2-3
clone_size: -
cdr3_length: 17
d_call: -
v_call: TRBV2
cdr3_nt: TGTGCCAGCAGTAAAACTGTAGCCTTTGGCGGCACAGATACGCAGTATTTT
cdr3_aa: CASSKTVAFGGTDTQYF

j_call: TRBJ2-7
clone_size: -
cdr3_length: 19
d_call: -
v_call: TRBV21-1
cdr3_nt: TGTGCCAGCAGCCACGGGCGAGCGGCGGGTCTAAGCCGATCCTACGAGCAGTACTTC
cdr3_aa: CASSHGRAAGLSRSYEQYF

j_call: TRBJ1-4
clone_size: -
cdr3_length: 14
d_call: TRBD1
v_call: TRBV5-6
cdr3_nt: TGTGCCAGCAGCGACAGGGTGATTAATGAAAAACTGTTTTTT
cdr3_aa: CASSDRVINEKLFF

j_call: TRBJ2-7
clone_size: -
cdr3_length: 14
d_call: -
v_call: TRBV5-8
cdr3_nt: TGTGCCAGCAGCTTGGGCCGGTGGGGCGGCGAGCAGTACTTC
cdr3_aa: CASSLGRWGGEQYF

j_call: TRBJ2-1
clone_size: -
cdr3_length: 16
d_call: -
v_call: TRBV18
cdr3_nt: TGTGCCAGCTCACCACCGACGGGGGTGTTCTACAATGAGCAGTTCTTC
cdr3_aa: CASSPPTGVFYNEQFF

j_call: TRBJ1-5
clone_size: -
cdr3_length: 14
d_call: -
v_call: TRBV2
cdr3_nt: TGTGCCAGCATCGGCTCCTCATCCGGACAGCCCCAGCATTTT
cdr3_aa: CASIGSSSGQPQHF

j_call: TRBJ2-1
clone_size: -
cdr3_length: 15
d_call: TRBD1
v_call: TRBV5-1
cdr3_nt: TGCGCCAGCAGCCCGACAGGGGAGACCTACAATGAGCAGTTCTTC
cdr3_aa: CASSPTGETYNEQFF

j_call: TRBJ1-2
clone_size: few
cdr3_length: 14
d_call: -
v_call: TRBV5-1
cdr3_nt: TGCGCCAGCACTGTTAGCCCAACGTCCCCTGGCTACACCTTC
cdr3_aa: CASTVSPTSPGYTF

j_call: TRBJ1-1
clone_size: -
cdr3_length: 14
d_call: -
v_call: TRBV7-2
cdr3_nt: TGTGCCAGCAGCTTATACGGGGGCGGCACTGAAGCTTTCTTT
cdr3_aa: CASSLYGGGTEAFF

j_call: TRBJ2-7
clone_size: -
cdr3_length: 14
d_call: -
v_call: TRBV11-3
cdr3_nt: TGTGCCAGCAGCGAATACAGGGACTCCTACGAGCAGTACTTC
cdr3_aa: CASSEYRDSYEQYF

j_call: TRBJ1-1
clone_size: -
cdr3_length: 14
d_call: TRBD1
v_call: TRBV6-1
cdr3_nt: TGTGTCAGCAGTGAACAGGGGGCTAGCGCTGAAGCTTTCTTT
cdr3_aa: CVSSEQGASAEAFF

j_call: TRBJ2-5
clone_size: -
cdr3_length: 15
d_call: TRBD2
v_call: TRBV7-9
cdr3_nt: TGTGCCAGCACAACCAGCGGGAGGGCCACGGGGGCCCAGTACTTC
cdr3_aa: CASTTSGRATGAQYF

j_call: TRBJ2-5
clone_size: once
cdr3_length: 14
d_call: -
v_call: TRBV25-1
cdr3_nt: TGTGCCAGCAGTTCCCCGGGAATAGGAGAGACCCAGTACTTC
cdr3_aa: CASSSPGIGETQYF

j_call: TRBJ2-7
clone_size: -
cdr3_length: 13
d_call: -
v_call: TRBV10-1
cdr3_nt: TGCGCCAGCAGTGAACACAGATGGGACCGGCAGTACTTC
cdr3_aa: CASSEHRWDRQYF

j_call: TRBJ1-2
clone_size: -
cdr3_length: 13
d_call: -
v_call: TRBV28
cdr3_nt: TGTGCCAGCAGTTTAGGAGACCTCCCTGGCTACACCTTC
cdr3_aa: CASSLGDLPGYTF

j_call: TRBJ2-3
clone_size: -
cdr3_length: 20
d_call: -
v_call: TRBV28
cdr3_nt: TGTGCCAGCAGCAGTCGACCCATGGCCCTGGGTGGGTTAGTCGCAGATACGCAGTATTTT
cdr3_aa: CASSSRPMALGGLVADTQYF

j_call: TRBJ1-1
clone_size: few
cdr3_length: 13
d_call: -
v_call: TRBV6-4
cdr3_nt: TGTGCCAGCAGTGAGGGGCGCAACACTGAAGCTTTCTTT
cdr3_aa: CASSEGRNTEAFF

j_call: TRBJ2-1
clone_size: -
cdr3_length: 15
d_call: TRBD2
v_call: TRBV10-2
cdr3_nt: TGCGCCAGCAGTGAGGTCTCTAGCGGGAGCTATGAGCAGTTCTTC
cdr3_aa: CASSEVSSGSYEQFF

j_call: TRBJ1-1
clone_size: -
cdr3_length: 15
d_call: -
v_call: TRBV6-6
cdr3_nt: TGTGCCAGCAGCCCCCCGAGGGGAAGAAGTACTGAAGCTTTCTTT
cdr3_aa: CASSPPRGRSTEAFF

j_call: TRBJ1-5
clone_size: few
cdr3_length: 13
d_call: TRBD1
v_call: TRBV6-6
cdr3_nt: TGTGCCAGCAGCCGACAGGGTCTGGCGCCCCAGCATTTT
cdr3_aa: CASSRQGLAPQHF

j_call: TRBJ1-2
clone_size: -
cdr3_length: 13
d_call: -
v_call: TRBV27
cdr3_nt: TGTGCCAGCAGTTTCAGGGCGGGGTATGGCTACACCTTC
cdr3_aa: CASSFRAGYGYTF

j_call: TRBJ2-7
clone_size: -
cdr3_length: 15
d_call: -
v_call: TRBV5-6
cdr3_nt: TGTGCCAGCAGCTCCGCGCCTAGCGCGAAATACGAGCAGTACTTC
cdr3_aa: CASSSAPSAKYEQYF

j_call: TRBJ2-1
clone_size: -
cdr3_length: 16
d_call: -
v_call: TRBV5-1
cdr3_nt: TGCGCCAGCAGCTTGGCAGGGTTCCCCCCCTACAATGAGCAGTTCTTC
cdr3_aa: CASSLAGFPPYNEQFF

j_call: TRBJ1-5
clone_size: -
cdr3_length: 13
d_call: -
v_call: TRBV29-1
cdr3_nt: TGCAGCGTTGGCCAGGGCGAGAATAAGCCCCAGCATTTT
cdr3_aa: CSVGQGENKPQHF

j_call: TRBJ2-7
clone_size: -
cdr3_length: 15
d_call: -
v_call: TRBV6-6
cdr3_nt: TGTGCCAGCAGTTACTCTGGGACACCACCCTACGAGCAGTACTTC
cdr3_aa: CASSYSGTPPYEQYF

j_call: TRBJ2-7
clone_size: -
cdr3_length: 14
d_call: TRBD2
v_call: TRBV5-6
cdr3_nt: TGTGCCAGCAGCTTGGCCGGGGGGTCCTACGAGCAGTACTTT
cdr3_aa: CASSLAGGSYEQYF

j_call: TRBJ2-3
clone_size: -
cdr3_length: 13
d_call: TRBD2
v_call: TRBV29-1
cdr3_nt: TGCAGCGTCGAACGGGGGGGGAGGGATACGCAGTATTTT
cdr3_aa: CSVERGGRDTQYF

j_call: TRBJ2-1
clone_size: few
cdr3_length: 18
d_call: TRBD2
v_call: TRBV9
cdr3_nt: TGTGCCAGCAGCGAGAGACTAGCGGGACGTGGGTCCTACAATGAGCAGTTCTTC
cdr3_aa: CASSERLAGRGSYNEQFF

j_call: TRBJ2-5
clone_size: once
cdr3_length: 13
d_call: -
v_call: TRBV5-1
cdr3_nt: TGCGCCAGCAGCTTGCGGGAGAGGGAGACCCAGTACTTC
cdr3_aa: CASSLRERETQYF

j_call: TRBJ2-2
clone_size: -
cdr3_length: 15
d_call: -
v_call: TRBV6-5
cdr3_nt: TGTGCCAGCAGACTCAGGGGGGGGAACACCGGGGAGCTGTTTTTT
cdr3_aa: CASRLRGGNTGELFF

j_call: TRBJ2-5
clone_size: -
cdr3_length: 12
d_call: -
v_call: TRBV12-5
cdr3_nt: TGTGCTAGTGGTTTGGTAGGCAAGACCCAGTACTTC
cdr3_aa: CASGLVGKTQYF

j_call: TRBJ2-2
clone_size: once
cdr3_length: 14
d_call: -
v_call: TRBV7-2
cdr3_nt: TGTGCCAGCAGCGGGCAGGGATACACCGGGGAGCTGTTTTTT
cdr3_aa: CASSGQGYTGELFF

j_call: TRBJ2-5
clone_size: -
cdr3_length: 12
d_call: -
v_call: TRBV7-9
cdr3_nt: TGTGCCAGCAGCTTCGGGGGCGACAGCCAGTACTTC
cdr3_aa: CASSFGGDSQYF

j_call: TRBJ1-1
clone_size: -
cdr3_length: 15
d_call: -
v_call: TRBV4-1
cdr3_nt: TGCGCCAGCAGCCAAGACTCGGGGACTCTGGCCAAGGCTTTCTTT
cdr3_aa: CASSQDSGTLAKAFF

j_call: TRBJ2-5
clone_size: -
cdr3_length: 15
d_call: -
v_call: TRBV2
cdr3_nt: TGTGCCAGCCGAGCCGGGACCGGCGGGCAAGAGACCCAGTACTTC
cdr3_aa: CASRAGTGGQETQYF

j_call: TRBJ2-7
clone_size: -
cdr3_length: 15
d_call: TRBD1
v_call: TRBV27
cdr3_nt: TGTGCCAGCAGTGGTTACAGGGGGAACTCCTACGAGCAGTACTTC
cdr3_aa: CASSGYRGNSYEQYF

j_call: TRBJ1-1
clone_size: few
cdr3_length: 16
d_call: TRBD1
v_call: TRBV19
cdr3_nt: TGTGCCAGTGTGAACCCCCGGACAGGGAGGAACACTGAAGCTTTCTTT
cdr3_aa: CASVNPRTGRNTEAFF

j_call: TRBJ2-1
clone_size: -
cdr3_length: 15
d_call: -
v_call: TRBV5-1
cdr3_nt: TGCGCCAGCAGAGCCGGGACAAGCTCCTACAATGAGCAGTTCTTC
cdr3_aa: CASRAGTSSYNEQFF

j_call: TRBJ2-5
clone_size: -
cdr3_length: 15
d_call: -
v_call: TRBV5-1
cdr3_nt: TGCGCCAGCAGCTTGGAGGGGACCAGCAGGGAGACCCAGTACTTC
cdr3_aa: CASSLEGTSRETQYF

j_call: TRBJ1-6
clone_size: -
cdr3_length: 14
d_call: -
v_call: TRBV28
cdr3_nt: TGTGCCAGCAGTTCGCCCGGGGCCTATTCACCCCTCCACTTT
cdr3_aa: CASSSPGAYSPLHF

j_call: TRBJ2-2
clone_size: -
cdr3_length: 15
d_call: -
v_call: TRBV5-1
cdr3_nt: TGCGCCAGCAGCACAACCGGGACCCAGGCCGGGGAGCTGTTTTTT
cdr3_aa: CASSTTGTQAGELFF

j_call: TRBJ2-7
clone_size: medium-sized
cdr3_length: 13
d_call: -
v_call: TRBV10-1
cdr3_nt: TGCGCCAGCAGTGAGTTGGGGAGCTACGAGCAGTACTTC
cdr3_aa: CASSELGSYEQYF

j_call: TRBJ2-6
clone_size: -
cdr3_length: 15
d_call: -
v_call: TRBV18
cdr3_nt: TGTGCCAGCTCACCACTGGGCTCTGGGGCCAACGTCCTGACTTTC
cdr3_aa: CASSPLGSGANVLTF

j_call: TRBJ1-1
clone_size: once
cdr3_length: 14
d_call: -
v_call: TRBV2
cdr3_nt: TGTGCCAGCAGTGCCGAGGGCTCGGGGACTGAAGCTTTCTTT
cdr3_aa: CASSAEGSGTEAFF

j_call: TRBJ1-1
clone_size: -
cdr3_length: 11
d_call: -
v_call: TRBV20-1
cdr3_nt: TGCAGTCCTCTCGGGGACACTGAAGCTTTCTTT
cdr3_aa: CSPLGDTEAFF

j_call: TRBJ1-5
clone_size: once
cdr3_length: 13
d_call: -
v_call: TRBV7-2
cdr3_nt: TGTGCCAGCAGCGCGAAACCAGAACAGCCCCAGCATTTT
cdr3_aa: CASSAKPEQPQHF